Listed here are 26 T cell receptor beta chains from one sample, sequenced in a study of T cell changes during pregnancy in multiple sclerosis. The protocol was immunoSEQ multiplex PCR, while the TCRdb copy is restricted to in-frame clones and leaves out a portion. Seen here are 50,000 to 70,000 clones, 80% to 95% observed once, and the top ten hold about 0.93%. This sample comprised peripheral blood, obtained in the first trimester of pregnancy. The source is a female donor with multiple sclerosis, enrolled in a pregnancy study.

The rearrangement uses TRBV7-9 and TRBJ2-6, with D maybe TRBD2 (5 bases). V lost 8 bases, J lost 1 base, and 9 bases lay in between. The germline V gene has CDR1 SEHNR and CDR2 FQNEAQ (reference sequence). This CDR3 is 14 amino acids long. CDR3 in amino acids: CASGEFSGANVLTF. DNA for the CDR3: TGTGCCAGCGGGGAGTTTTCTGGGGCCAACGTCCTGACTTTC.

As concerns this clone: The identical CDR3 is also encoded by other nucleotide sequences in the sample. The genes are TRBV6-5 and TRBJ1-3, with 7 positions matching TRBD1. The length of the CDR3 is 16 residues. In germline, CDR1 is MNHEY, CDR2 SVGAGI. Trimming took 0 bases from V and 2 from J; bases not matched to a gene: 4. CDR3: CASSYSTGRPGNTIYF. The CDR3 DNA follows: TGTGCCAGCAGTTACTCGACAGGGCGCCCTGGAAACACCATATATTTT.

The chain is built from TRBV4-3 and TRBJ1-1; TRBD1 is a possible D gene (5 bases). This CDR3 contains 13 residues. Looked up from germline, CDR1 is LGHNA and CDR2 is YSLEER. V lost 4 bases, J lost 1 base, and 7 bases lay in between. This CDR3 is CASSLTGNTEAFF. Here the CDR3 DNA reads TGCGCCAGCAGCCTTACAGGGAACACTGAAGCTTTCTTT.

The chain has TRBV9 and TRBJ2-5; D might be TRBD2 (6 bases). CDR1 SGDLS and CDR2 YYNGEE come from the germline V gene. The CDR3 runs to 14 residues. V gave up 1 base and J gave up 4 bases, with 11 bases separating them. CDR3: CASSVTGVRETQYF. In DNA form, the CDR3 reads TGTGCCAGCAGCGTAACGGGGGTAAGAGAGACCCAGTACTTC.

CDR3 loop: CAWSLQGSPLHF. CDR3 coding DNA: TGTGCCTGGAGCCTACAGGGCTCACCCCTCCACTTT. The rearrangement joins TRBV30 to TRBJ1-6; possibly TRBD1 for D (6 bases). Germline V gene sequence: CDR1 GTSNPN, CDR2 SVGIG (reference sequence). Trimming stripped 3 bases from V and 10 bases from J, with 10 bases between. The CDR3 is made up of 12 amino acids.

This sequence joins TRBV6-5 and TRBJ1-2, with D possibly TRBD1 on 6 matching bases. In germline, CDR1 is MNHEY, CDR2 SVGAGI. The CDR3 has 15 amino acids. Trimming removed 2 bases from V and 5 bases from J, with 15 bases in between. The CDR3: CASSYGQGSKYGYTF. The CDR3 DNA sequence: TGTGCCAGCAGTTACGGGCAGGGGTCAAAGTATGGCTACACCTTC.

The rearrangement joins TRBV6-5 to TRBJ2-5; TRBD1 agrees at 9 bases. The CDR3 consists of 14 residues. V dropped 7 bases and J dropped 7; count of bases not matched to a gene: 10. Germline assignment: CDR1 MNHEY and CDR2 SVGAGI. The CDR3 DNA reads as TGTGCCAGCACCACCCCGGGACAGGGAGGGACCCAGTACTTC. It yields the protein CASTTPGQGGTQYF.

The chain combines TRBV6-5 with TRBJ2-5; a weak D match, TRBD2 (9 bases). Germline V gene data show CDR1 as MNHEY and CDR2 as SVGAGI. The germline V and J ends were trimmed by 6 bases and 5 bases, with 19 bases remaining between them. The CDR3 runs 15 residues. The DNA for the CDR3 is TGTGCCAGCAGCCCAGGGGGCGGGGGGGGTGAGACCCAGTACTTC. Protein product: CASSPGGGGGETQYF.

The V gene is TRBV5-8, the J gene TRBJ2-3; possibly TRBD1 for D (6 bases). Germline lookup yields CDR1 SGHTS and CDR2 YDEGEE. The CDR3 contains 16 residues. Trimming pared 0 bases from V and 4 bases from J, leaving 15 bases between. For the CDR3, the DNA is TGTGCCAGCAGCTTGGGGTTGAACAGGGAAGCAGATACGCAGTATTTT. It is translated as CASSLGLNREADTQYF.

The genes are TRBV6-5 and TRBJ2-5, with D uncertain. Germline values: CDR1 MNHEY, CDR2 SVGAGI. V was trimmed by 2 bases and J by 1 base, leaving 11 bases between them. CDR3 length equals 15 residues. This chain's CDR3 is CASSYTTVPQETQYF. CDR3 DNA: TGTGCCAGCAGTTACACCACAGTACCCCAAGAGACCCAGTACTTC.

The chain's CDR3 is CASSSGTGGGEAFF. Written as DNA, the CDR3 is TGTGCCAGCAGCTCCGGGACAGGGGGCGGGGAAGCTTTCTTT. The chain uses TRBV7-7 and TRBJ1-1, with 12 bases aligning to TRBD1. The CDR3 sequence is 14 residues long. CDR1 is SSHAT and CDR2 is FNYEAQ in the germline V gene (reference sequence). V dropped 4 bases and J dropped 8; count of bases not matched to a gene: 5.

This chain links TRBV5-1 with TRBJ1-2, with 11 bases matching TRBD1. The length of the CDR3 is 16 residues. Germline V CDR1 and CDR2: SGHRS, YFSETQ. The ends lost 4 bases at V and 7 bases at J; junction bases unmatched: 12. CDR3 region: CASSPTPDRGLSGYTF. Written as DNA, the CDR3 is TGCGCCAGCAGCCCGACCCCGGACAGGGGGCTCAGTGGCTACACCTTC.

The chain uses TRBV4-1 and TRBJ1-1; D is possibly TRBD1 (6 bases). The germline V gene encodes CDR1 MGHRA and CDR2 YSYEKL. V lost 1 base and J 4 bases, leaving 13 bases between the germline ends. CDR3 length: 15 amino acids. The CDR3 bases are TGCGCCAGCAGCCAAGGGCAGGGGAGCGGCACTGAAGCTTTCTTT. This gives the protein CASSQGQGSGTEAFF.

The chain couples TRBV7-2 to TRBJ1-1; TRBD1 agrees at 9 bases. V lost 4 bases to trimming and J lost 8 bases; unmatched junction nucleotides: 8. There are 14 residues in the CDR3. Germline V CDR1 and CDR2: SGHTA, FQGNSA. In DNA, the CDR3 is TGTGCCAGCAGCTCCACCGGGACAGGGAGGGAAGCTTTCTTT. Encoded protein: CASSSTGTGREAFF. Full variable domain (remainder filled in from reference TRBV7-2 and TRBJ1-1): GAGVSQSPSNKVTEKGKDVELRCDPISGHTALYWYRQSLGQGLEFLIYFQGNSAPDKSGLPSDRFSAERTGGSVSTLTIQRTQQEDSAVYLCASSSTGTGREAFFGQGTRLTVV.

J is TRBJ2-1 and V is TRBV9; 11 bases agree with TRBD1. The V gene end was trimmed by 2 bases and the J gene end by 6 bases; junction bases not matched to a gene: 4. The CDR3 is 15 amino acids. The germline V gene has CDR1 SGDLS and CDR2 YYNGEE. The CDR3 DNA sequence: TGTGCCAGCAGCGTCGGACAGGGGGCTTCCAATGAGCAGTTCTTC. This codes for CASSVGQGASNEQFF. The variable domain in full, completed from reference TRBV9 and TRBJ2-1, reads DSGVTQTPKHLITATGQRVTLRCSPRSGDLSVYWYQQSLDQGLQFLIQYYNGEERAKGNILERFSAQQFPDLHSELNLSSLELGDSALYFCASSVGQGASNEQFFGPGTRLTVL.

This clone was found once. The genes are TRBV7-2 and TRBJ2-7; 7 bases match TRBD1. The CDR3 length is 14 residues. Per germline, CDR1 SGHTA and CDR2 FQGNSA. The V and J ends lost 4 bases and 11 bases, in that order; junction bases with no gene match: 14. CDR3 coding DNA: TGTGCCAGCAGCTCAAGCCGGGACAGTGTGATTAAGTACTTC. This encodes CASSSSRDSVIKYF. Variable domain in full (rest from reference TRBV7-2 and TRBJ2-7): GAGVSQSPSNKVTEKGKDVELRCDPISGHTALYWYRQSLGQGLEFLIYFQGNSAPDKSGLPSDRFSAERTGGSVSTLTIQRTQQEDSAVYLCASSSSRDSVIKYFGPGTRLTVT.

The chain joins TRBV10-3 to TRBJ2-5; 8 nucleotides line up with TRBD2. The CDR3 extends over 13 amino acids. V dropped 6 bases and J dropped 3; count of bases not matched to a gene: 3. Germline V gives CDR1 ENHRY, CDR2 SYGVKD. As DNA, the CDR3 is TGTGCCATCAGGGATAGCGGGGAAGAGACCCAGTACTTC. Protein: CAIRDSGEETQYF.

This chain links TRBV9 with TRBJ2-3; D gene uncertain. Trimming pared 4 bases from V and 4 bases from J, leaving 10 bases between. CDR3 length: 13 amino acids. Germline CDR1 SGDLS, CDR2 YYNGEE. The CDR3 loop is CASSTHGADTQYF. The CDR3 DNA is TGTGCCAGCAGCACCCATGGAGCAGATACGCAGTATTTT.

The chain employs TRBV5-1 and TRBJ2-5, with 9 positions matching TRBD1. V gave up 2 bases and J gave up 4 bases; unmatched junction bases: 9. The CDR3 extends over 16 amino acids. Germline V gene data show CDR1 as SGHRS and CDR2 as YFSETQ. CDR3 loop: CASSLSRTGDRETQYF. Here the CDR3 DNA reads TGCGCCAGCAGCTTAAGCCGGACAGGGGATAGAGAGACCCAGTACTTC.

The chain employs TRBV9 and TRBJ1-3; no clear D gene. The CDR3 consists of 13 residues. Trimming left V 3 bases short and J 4 bases short, with 8 bases between. CDR1 and CDR2 (germline): SGDLS, YYNGEE. The CDR3 DNA reads as TGTGCCAGCAGCGATAATCAGGGAAACACCATATATTTT. This gives the protein CASSDNQGNTIYF.

The chain is built from TRBV25-1 and TRBJ1-2, with TRBD1 matching over 11 bases. This CDR3 comprises 15 residues. Germline V CDR1 and CDR2: MGHDK, SYGVNS. V lost 5 bases and J lost 8; bases outside the gene matches: 10. The CDR3 is CASSPSGTGGYGYTF. As DNA, the CDR3 is TGTGCCAGCAGTCCCTCCGGGACAGGGGGATACGGCTACACCTTC.

V gene TRBV6-5 combines with J gene TRBJ1-2; 9 bases are shared with TRBD1. This CDR3 contains 12 residues. J was trimmed by 3 bases and V by 10 bases; bases with no gene match: 3. CDR1 is MNHEY, CDR2 SVGAGI, per germline. This chain's CDR3 is CATRTGDYGYTF. For the CDR3, the DNA is TGTGCCACCAGGACAGGGGACTATGGCTACACCTTC.

This clone was counted a single time. V and J are TRBV25-1 and TRBJ2-5; D might be TRBD2 (5 bases). This CDR3 is built from 13 residues. Germline CDR1 and CDR2: MGHDK and SYGVNS. The V gene lost 8 bases and the J gene lost 2 bases, with 12 bases spanning the gap. CDR3 DNA sequence: TGTGCCAGCCGTCGGGGTTCTCAAGAGACCCAGTACTTC. Translating gives CASRRGSQETQYF.

The rearrangement joins TRBV2 to TRBJ2-5; D is unclear. The V end was cut by 0 bases, the J end by 5 bases, with 10 bases between. The CDR3 is 14 residues long. Germline loops: CDR1 SNHLY, CDR2 FYNNEI. The CDR3 region has the DNA TGTGCCAGCAGTGAAGCGAATAGAGCGGAGACCCAGTACTTC. The encoded protein is CASSEANRAETQYF.

The genes are TRBV7-3 and TRBJ2-3; possibly TRBD1 for D (6 bases). The CDR3 runs 15 residues. The V end was cut by 3 bases, the J end by 1 base, with 11 bases between. Germline V lookup: CDR1 SGHTA, CDR2 FQGTGA. Written as DNA, the CDR3 is TGTGCCAGCAGCTTTGGGGGCCTCGGCACAGATACGCAGTATTTT. Residues: CASSFGGLGTDTQYF. The full variable domain, rest sourced from reference TRBV7-3 and TRBJ2-3, is GAGVSQTPSNKVTEKGKYVELRCDPISGHTALYWYRQSLGQGPEFLIYFQGTGAADDSGLPNDRFFAVRPEGSVSTLKIQRTERGDSAVYLCASSFGGLGTDTQYFGPGTRLTVL.

CDR3 sequence: CASSRVSWADTQYF. In DNA, the CDR3 is TGTGCCAGCAGCCGAGTTAGCTGGGCAGATACGCAGTATTTT. The chain carries TRBV7-2 and TRBJ2-3, with unresolved D. The V gene's germline CDR1 is SGHTA and CDR2 FQGNSA. Trimming pared 5 bases from V and 4 bases from J, leaving 13 bases between. The CDR3 totals 14 residues.